This T cell receptor (beta chain) appears in the sequencing data of a study of blood T cell repertoires in COVID-19. The data were produced by immunoSEQ multiplex PCR, yet TCRdb's version contains in-frame clones alone and is incomplete. The sample shows more than 200,000 clones, around 90% of them seen only once. Germline lookup yields CDR1 MGHDK and CDR2 SYGVNS. Between the trimmed V and J ends, which lost 1 base and 1 base, there was a span of 11 bases. This CDR3 is built from 16 residues. The TCR comes from a woman aged 55-69 years with COVID-19, enrolled during active disease. V gene TRBV25-1 combines with J gene TRBJ1-3; D may be TRBD1 (5 bases). Sequencing was carried out using peripheral blood. This CDR3 reads CASSEWGRVSGNTIYF. In nucleotides, the CDR3 is TGTGCCAGCAGTGAATGGGGCAGGGTATCTGGAAACACCATATATTTT.